This TCR beta chain was documented in a study of blood T cell repertoires in COVID-19. Study summary: Donors in the United States, Italy and Spain gave samples during acute or convalescent COVID-19.

In its sample, this clone was seen once. V was clipped by 6 bases and J by 1 base; unmatched bases: 7. This CDR3 region has 15 residues. The germline gives CDR1 MDHEN, CDR2 SYDVKM. As originally analysed: From reference gene primer amplification, estimates of nucleated cell counts were derived. Repertoires were generated with immunoSEQ multiplex PCR, while TCRdb's copy carries only in-frame clones and drops some. D and trimming were read from the DNA, whereas the V and J calls and clone size are those reported in that table. The table includes 100,000 to 150,000 clones, 70% to 90% detected once. The sequenced sample was peripheral blood. The J gene is TRBJ2-3, the V gene TRBV28, with 7 nucleotides matching TRBD1. The receptor was isolated from a woman aged 55-70 years with acute or convalescent COVID-19. CDR3 nucleotide sequence: TGTGCCAGCAGCCGGTGGCAGGGGGGCACAGATACGCAGTATTTT. This encodes CASSRWQGGTDTQYF.